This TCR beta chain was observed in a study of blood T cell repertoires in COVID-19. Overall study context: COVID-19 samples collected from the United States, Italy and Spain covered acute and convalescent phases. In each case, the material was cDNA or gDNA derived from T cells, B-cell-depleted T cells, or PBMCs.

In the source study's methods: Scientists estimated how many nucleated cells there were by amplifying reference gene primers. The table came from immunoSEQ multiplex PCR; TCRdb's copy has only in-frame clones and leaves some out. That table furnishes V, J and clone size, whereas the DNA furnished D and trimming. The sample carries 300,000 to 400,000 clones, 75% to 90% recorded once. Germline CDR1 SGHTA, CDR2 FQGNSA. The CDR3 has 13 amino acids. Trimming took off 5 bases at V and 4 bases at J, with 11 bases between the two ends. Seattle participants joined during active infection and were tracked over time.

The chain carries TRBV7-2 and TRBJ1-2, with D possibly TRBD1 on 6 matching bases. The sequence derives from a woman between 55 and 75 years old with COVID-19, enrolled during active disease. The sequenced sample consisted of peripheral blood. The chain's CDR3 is CASSEDRPYGYTF. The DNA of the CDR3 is TGTGCCAGCAGCGAAGACAGGCCCTATGGCTACACCTTC.